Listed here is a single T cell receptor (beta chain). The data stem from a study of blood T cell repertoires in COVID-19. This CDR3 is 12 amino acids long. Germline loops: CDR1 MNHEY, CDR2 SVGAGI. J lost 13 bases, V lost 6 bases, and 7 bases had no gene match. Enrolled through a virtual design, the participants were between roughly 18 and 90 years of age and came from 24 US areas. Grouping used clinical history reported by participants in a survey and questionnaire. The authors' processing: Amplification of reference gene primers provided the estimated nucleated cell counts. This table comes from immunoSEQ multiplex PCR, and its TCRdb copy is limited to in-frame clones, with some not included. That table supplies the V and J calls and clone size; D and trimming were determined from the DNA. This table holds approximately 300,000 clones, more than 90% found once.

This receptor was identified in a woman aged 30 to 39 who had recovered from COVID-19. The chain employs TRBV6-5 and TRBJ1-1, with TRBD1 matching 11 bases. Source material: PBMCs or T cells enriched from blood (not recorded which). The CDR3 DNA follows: TGTGCCAGCAGCCTAGGACAGGGGGCACATTTCTTT. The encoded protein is CASSLGQGAHFF.